The 29 T cell receptor beta chains below come from one sample, sequenced in a study of blood T cell repertoires in COVID-19. Method: immunoSEQ multiplex PCR; TCRdb's copy keeps in-frame clones and lacks some. The repertoire holds 150,000 to 200,000 clones, with roughly 80% as singletons. What was sequenced was peripheral blood. Every receptor here comes from a man in his 70s with acute or convalescent COVID-19.

The chain employs TRBV6-6 and TRBJ1-5, with 8 bases fitting TRBD1. V lost 5 bases and J lost 0; bases outside the gene matches: 6. CDR1 and CDR2 (germline): MNHNY, SVGAGI (reference sequence). The length of the CDR3 is 16 residues. CDR3 amino acids: CASSTGQGHSNQPQHF. CDR3 nucleotides: TGTGCCAGCAGTACAGGACAGGGACATAGCAATCAGCCCCAGCATTTT.

This clone has only a few counts. This chain uses TRBV11-2 with TRBJ1-1; D is uncertain. From germline, CDR1 is SGHAT and CDR2 FQNNGV. This CDR3 is built from 12 residues. Trimming left V 7 bases short and J 1 base short, with 7 bases between. The CDR3 region has the DNA TGTGCCAGCAACTTGAGGAACACTGAAGCTTTCTTT. Translated, it gives CASNLRNTEAFF.

The gene calls are TRBV10-2 and TRBJ2-7; TRBD2 agrees at 10 bases. CDR3 length: 17 amino acids. V trimming: 2 bases; J trimming: 0 bases; junction bases outside the gene matches: 7. Germline V gene sequence: CDR1 WSHSY, CDR2 SAAADI. CDR3 loop: CASSEILAGASSYEQYF. CDR3 nucleotide sequence: TGCGCCAGCAGTGAGATCCTAGCGGGAGCTAGCTCCTACGAGCAGTACTTC.

The gene calls are TRBV28 and TRBJ2-3, with 7 nucleotides matching TRBD2. J lost 2 bases, V lost 2 bases, and 4 bases had no gene match. Germline V gives CDR1 MDHEN, CDR2 SYDVKM. There are 15 residues in the CDR3. CDR3 coding DNA: TGTGCCAGCAGTTTACGGGGAGGGACCACAGATACGCAGTATTTT. It encodes CASSLRGGTTDTQYF.

The chain employs TRBV19 and TRBJ1-2; D perhaps matches TRBD1 (6 bases). Germline V gene sequence: CDR1 LNHDA, CDR2 SQIVND (reference sequence). V was pared by 6 bases and J by 0 bases, with 11 bases between. The CDR3 is 14 amino acids. In nucleotides, the CDR3 is TGTGCCAGTAGGGTACAGGGATCTAACTATGGCTACACCTTC. Protein: CASRVQGSNYGYTF.

The rearrangement uses TRBV5-1 and TRBJ2-7, with D unclear. The V end was cut by 2 bases, the J end by 0 bases, with 6 bases between. This CDR3 has 13 amino acids. Germline V lookup: CDR1 SGHRS, CDR2 YFSETQ. CDR3 amino acids: CASSFGSSYEQYF. The CDR3 region has the DNA TGCGCCAGCAGCTTCGGTAGCTCCTACGAGCAGTACTTC.

The rearrangement joins TRBV29-1 to TRBJ2-1; 13 bases match TRBD2. Germline V gives CDR1 SQVTM, CDR2 ANQGSEA. V was pared by 7 bases and J by 4 bases, with 4 bases of the junction left unmatched. The CDR3 sequence is 14 residues long. The CDR3 reads CSARTSGGYNEQFF. CDR3 sequence (DNA): TGCAGCGCCCGGACTAGCGGGGGATACAATGAGCAGTTCTTC.

This clone was picked up a small number of times. V usage is TRBV28 and J usage is TRBJ2-3, with TRBD1 identical over 8 bases. V lost 2 bases, J lost 4 bases, and 5 bases stayed unmatched. CDR1 is MDHEN, CDR2 SYDVKM, per germline. The CDR3 length is 15 residues. The CDR3 nucleotides read TGTGCCAGCAGTTTAAGGGACAGGTATTCAGATACGCAGTATTTT. This translates into CASSLRDRYSDTQYF.

This rearrangement joins TRBV18 to TRBJ1-6, with D possibly being TRBD1 (6 bases). Trimming left V 6 bases short and J 8 bases short, with 11 bases between. CDR1 is KGHSH and CDR2 is LQKENI in the germline V gene. There are 13 residues in the CDR3. CDR3 protein: CASSQTGDSPLHF. Here the CDR3 DNA reads TGTGCCAGCTCTCAGACAGGAGATTCACCCCTCCACTTT.

This clone was seen a handful of times. The chain is built from TRBV5-1 and TRBJ2-3; TRBD2 aligns across 9 bases. After removal of 7 bases from V and 5 bases from J, the junction contained 5 bases not matched to a gene. The CDR3 loop spans 13 amino acids. Germline CDR1 SGHRS, CDR2 YFSETQ. The CDR3 nucleotides read TGCGCCAGCGGGAAAGCGGGGGGAGATACGCAGTATTTT. It translates to CASGKAGGDTQYF.

About this clone itself: A much larger clone lies a single base off, so this may be a read error. V gene TRBV28 combines with J gene TRBJ1-5, with 9 bases that match TRBD1. V lost 6 bases to trimming and J lost 5 bases; unmatched junction nucleotides: 2. This CDR3 is 13 amino acids long. Germline V lookup: CDR1 MDHEN, CDR2 SYDVKM. The CDR3 nucleotides read TGTGCCAGCAGCTGGACAGGGGATCAGCCCCAGCATTTT. Translating gives CASSWTGDQPQHF.

V and J are TRBV14 and TRBJ2-1; 12 nucleotides match TRBD2. The V segment lost 4 bases and the J segment 9 bases; nucleotides outside the gene matches: 7. Germline CDR1 is SGHDN and CDR2 is FVKESK. The CDR3 loop spans 15 amino acids. The chain's CDR3 is CASSRRLAGEVEQFF. As DNA, the CDR3 is TGTGCCAGCAGCCGGCGACTAGCGGGGGAAGTTGAGCAGTTCTTC.

V gene TRBV3-1 (or the pseudogene TRBV3-2) combines with J gene TRBJ1-5, with a tentative D call TRBD1 (6 bases). Trimming removed 4 bases at V and 1 base at J, with 11 bases between. This CDR3 spans 15 amino acids. CDR1 is LGHDT, CDR2 YNNKEL, per germline (reference sequence). In DNA form, the CDR3 reads TGTGCCAGCAGCCTACAGACAGGAAGCAATCAGCCCCAGCATTTT. It translates to CASSLQTGSNQPQHF.

The chain combines TRBV28 with TRBJ2-7; 10 bases line up with TRBD2. Germline assignment: CDR1 MDHEN and CDR2 SYDVKM. The CDR3 has 16 residues. Trimming at V came to 6 bases and at J to 5 bases, leaving 13 bases not matched to a gene. The CDR3 spells CASSPFASGSKNEQYF. DNA of the CDR3: TGTGCCAGCAGCCCCTTTGCTAGCGGGAGTAAGAACGAGCAGTACTTC.

This sequence joins TRBV7-2 and TRBJ2-7; D might be TRBD2 (5 bases). The CDR3 sequence is 14 residues long. Germline V gene data show CDR1 as SGHTA and CDR2 as FQGNSA. V lost 0 bases and J lost 7, with 13 bases in between. This CDR3 is CASSLAARDREQYF. The CDR3 DNA follows: TGTGCCAGCAGCTTAGCTGCGAGGGATCGGGAGCAGTACTTC.

As for this clone: A junction end diverges from the germline sequence, so it may reflect a read error. This chain connects TRBV7-9 to TRBJ1-2; 10 bases line up with TRBD1. Germline CDR1 SEHNR, CDR2 FQNEAQ (reference sequence). The CDR3 loop spans 13 amino acids. The CDR3 sequence: CASSLGPGQGTAF. CDR3 bases: TGTGCCAGCAGCCTTGGACCGGGACAGGGGACCGCCTTC. Supplemented by reference TRBV7-9 and TRBJ1-2, the full variable domain reads DTGVSQNPRHKITKRGQNVTFRCDPISEHNRLYWYRQTLGQGPEFLTYFQNEAQLEKSRLLSDRFSAERPKGSFSTLEIQRTEQGDSAMYLCASSLGPGQGTAFGSGTRLTVV.

The chain joins TRBV5-6 to TRBJ1-3; 7 bases are shared with TRBD1. The CDR3 consists of 17 residues. The germline V gene has CDR1 SGHDT and CDR2 YYEEEE. Trimming took 4 bases from V and 1 from J; bases not matched to a gene: 11. CDR3 DNA: TGTGCCAGCAGCGGAACCGGGACAGAGACTTCTGGAAACACCATATATTTT. Residues: CASSGTGTETSGNTIYF.

This clone was detected once. The chain couples TRBV7-2 to TRBJ2-7; 7 bases are a match to TRBD1. V gave up 2 bases and J gave up 1 base; unmatched junction bases: 14. Germline V gives CDR1 SGHTA, CDR2 FQGNSA. CDR3 length: 18 amino acids. In DNA form, the CDR3 reads TGTGCCAGCAGCTTAAGGGGGCGTACCGGTAGGAATTCCTACGAGCAGTACTTC. Protein sequence: CASSLRGRTGRNSYEQYF.

Here the CDR3 DNA reads TGCGCCAGCAGCTCGACAGGGTCACTTCTCGGAGGGACTGAAGCTTTCTTT. This gives the protein CASSSTGSLLGGTEAFF. The rearrangement links TRBV5-1 to TRBJ1-1; 7 bases line up with TRBD1. V was pared by 3 bases and J by 5 bases, with 16 bases of the junction left unmatched. CDR3 size: 17 residues. Germline assignment: CDR1 SGHRS and CDR2 YFSETQ.

This clone has a handful of counts. The chain links TRBV28 to TRBJ1-1, with D perhaps TRBD1 (5 bases). The CDR3 sequence is 17 residues long. Germline V gene sequence: CDR1 MDHEN, CDR2 SYDVKM. V was clipped by 5 bases and J by 0 bases, with 19 bases between them. CDR3 nucleotide sequence: TGTGCCAGCAGTCCACCTCTCCTGGAGGGGATGAACACTGAAGCTTTCTTT. It translates to CASSPPLLEGMNTEAFF.

The chain uses TRBV5-4 and TRBJ2-1, with 8 bases fitting TRBD1. Germline V gene sequence: CDR1 SGHNT, CDR2 YYREEE (reference sequence). V shed 1 base, J shed 7 bases, and the junction held 1 base outside the gene matches. The CDR3 spans 13 residues. CDR3: CASSLQGANEQFF. CDR3 DNA sequence: TGTGCCAGCAGCTTGCAGGGGGCGAATGAGCAGTTCTTC.

The chain couples TRBV3-1 (or the pseudogene TRBV3-2) to TRBJ2-3; D call uncertain. The CDR3 is made up of 13 amino acids. The germline V gene encodes CDR1 LGHDT and CDR2 YNNKEL (reference sequence). Trimming cost V 2 bases and J 4 bases, with 7 bases left between them. Here the CDR3 DNA reads TGTGCCAGCAGCCAATATGAGGCAGATACGCAGTATTTT. Its translation is CASSQYEADTQYF.

The rearrangement joins TRBV3-1 (or the pseudogene TRBV3-2) to TRBJ2-3, with 7 nucleotides matching TRBD2. This CDR3 has 18 amino acids. The germline gives CDR1 LGHDT, CDR2 YNNKEL (reference sequence). Germline trimming cut 0 bases from V and 1 base from J; bases unmatched to any gene: 10. Written as DNA, the CDR3 is TGTGCCAGCAGCCAAGATAGTTCGAGCGGGGTCGGCACAGATACGCAGTATTTT. It codes for CASSQDSSSGVGTDTQYF.

This chain connects TRBV5-1 to TRBJ2-1, with 7 bases matching TRBD1. Looked up from germline, CDR1 is SGHRS and CDR2 is YFSETQ. V dropped 3 bases and J dropped 6; count of bases not matched to a gene: 3. The CDR3 covers 13 residues. This CDR3 is CASSWDRSNEQFF. DNA for the CDR3: TGCGCCAGCAGCTGGGACAGATCCAATGAGCAGTTCTTC.

The V call is TRBV30, the J call TRBJ2-1; D is uncertain. This CDR3 has 14 amino acids. V lost 5 bases to trimming and J lost 4 bases, with 15 bases between them. In germline, CDR1 is GTSNPN, CDR2 SVGIG (reference sequence). The CDR3 DNA is TGTGCCTGGGAATCTAATGCTAGATACAATGAGCAGTTCTTC. Encoded protein: CAWESNARYNEQFF.

The chain recombines TRBV3-1 (or the pseudogene TRBV3-2) with TRBJ2-3, with TRBD2 matching 12 bases. The CDR3 runs 18 residues. The junction had 4 bases not matched to a gene; V was cut back by 0 bases and J by 0 bases. The germline gives CDR1 LGHDT, CDR2 YNNKEL (reference sequence). DNA for the CDR3: TGTGCCAGCAGCCAAGATTTCACTAGCGGGGGGAGCACAGATACGCAGTATTTT. This codes for CASSQDFTSGGSTDTQYF.

This clone was found a few times. The rearrangement joins TRBV19 to TRBJ1-2; tentative D call: TRBD1 (5 bases). This CDR3 region has 15 residues. Germline CDR1 is LNHDA and CDR2 is SQIVND (reference sequence). V gave up 7 bases and J gave up 4 bases, with 19 bases separating them. The CDR3 region is CASIPPGGYPYGYTF. CDR3 in DNA: TGTGCCAGTATACCCCCCGGGGGATACCCCTATGGCTACACCTTC.

The chain couples TRBV12-3 or TRBV12-4 to TRBJ1-4, with D possibly TRBD1 on 6 matching bases. V lost 0 bases, J lost 11 bases, and 10 bases lay in between. There are 13 residues in the CDR3. CDR3 sequence (DNA): TGTGCCAGCAGTTTAGCCGGACAGACTAAACTGTTTTTT. This codes for CASSLAGQTKLFF.

The chain joins TRBV6-1 to TRBJ2-7, with D maybe TRBD2 (6 bases). The germline V gene encodes CDR1 MNHNS and CDR2 SASEGT. V lost 1 base, J lost 2 bases, and 18 bases lay in between. The CDR3 extends over 17 amino acids. CDR3: CASSEGVRRDAPYEQYF. The DNA of the CDR3 is TGTGCCAGCAGTGAAGGGGTCCGGAGGGATGCTCCCTACGAGCAGTACTTC.